The following is a T cell receptor (beta chain) sequence with its context. Antigen specificity is unknown. Clinicians diagnosed patients from clinical symptoms, serum thyroxine and TRAb, thyroid ultrasound and orbital computed tomography. PBMCs were obtained from 9.5 to 10 ml fresh peripheral blood. The source material, RNA transcripts, was used to amplify TCR beta CDR3 regions. During a first-round RT-PCR of the TCR CDR3, the HTBI primer set was used. TCRdb passed the multiplex PCR reads through MiXCR, listing each CDR3 protein once. The table includes more than 300,000 distinct CDR3 sequences, about 18% detected once. The record originates from a study of T cells in Graves' hyperthyroidism and ophthalmopathy. In the study overall: Initial diagnosis, before any treatment, was when peripheral blood was collected.

Notes on the study in general: Also found in blood were most expanded thyroid clonotypes above 0.001.

V was pared by 2 bases and J by 2 bases, with 10 bases between. The CDR3 is made up of 14 amino acids. The germline CDR1 and CDR2 sequences are MNHEY and SVGEGT. The TCR sequence derives from a young man with Graves' ophthalmopathy. The chain links TRBV6-2 or TRBV6-3 to TRBJ2-7; no definite D call. Sequencing input: blood. Here the CDR3 DNA reads TGTGCCAGCAGTTACGGCGGCAGCCCCTACGAGCAGTACTTC. Amino acid sequence: CASSYGGSPYEQYF.